A single sample is the source of the 26 T cell receptor beta chains below, sequenced in a study of neurological immune-mediated disorders. TCRdb analysed the 5' RACE reads with MiXCR anew, one entry per CDR3 protein. The sample shows some 65,000 distinct CDR3 sequences, over 4% of them seen only once. Material for sequencing was PBMCs. The receptors were sampled from a man over 45 with multiple sclerosis.

This clonotype occurred many times. This chain links TRBV4-3 with TRBJ1-6; 8 positions match TRBD1. The junction had 10 bases not matched to a gene; V was cut back by 2 bases and J by 7 bases. In germline, CDR1 is LGHNA, CDR2 YSLEER. CDR3 size: 17 residues. The CDR3 reads CASSQFYGTGQNSPLHF. The DNA of the CDR3 is TGCGCCAGCAGCCAATTTTACGGGACAGGCCAAAATTCACCCCTCCACTTT.

In this sample, this clonotype turned up many times. The chain has TRBV20-1 and TRBJ2-7, with D possibly matching TRBD2 (6 bases). The germline gives CDR1 DFQATT, CDR2 SNEGSKA (reference sequence). CDR3 length: 12 amino acids. V shed 3 bases and J shed 3 bases, with 9 bases lying between them. This CDR3 reads CSASRGVYEQYF. The CDR3, as DNA: TGCAGTGCTAGTCGCGGGGTCTACGAGCAGTACTTC.

The sample holds many counts of this clonotype. This sequence joins TRBV5-1 and TRBJ2-2; TRBD1 might be the D (6 bases). The V end lost 5 bases, the J end lost 3 bases, and 8 bases lay between the germline ends. This CDR3 spans 13 amino acids. Looked up from germline, CDR1 is SGHRS and CDR2 is YFSETQ. The CDR3 DNA reads TGCGCCAGCAGAAACAGGGACACCGGGGAGCTGTTTTTT. As protein: CASRNRDTGELFF. The full variable domain, in which reference TRBV5-1 and TRBJ2-2 provide the parts outside the CDR3, is KAGVTQTPRYLIKTRGQQVTLSCSPISGHRSVSWYQQTPGQGLQFLFEYFSETQRNKGNFPGRFSGRQFSNSRSEMNVSTLELGDSALYLCASRNRDTGELFFGEGSRLTVL.

This clonotype was seen repeatedly, ten times or more. The chain links TRBV6-5 to TRBJ1-1; 9 bases are a match to TRBD1. CDR1 and CDR2 from the germline V gene are MNHEY and SVGAGI. The CDR3 has 13 amino acids. V lost 5 bases to trimming and J lost 5 bases; unmatched junction nucleotides: 3. This CDR3 reads CASSRDRATEAFF. DNA of the CDR3: TGTGCCAGCAGTCGGGACAGGGCGACTGAAGCTTTCTTT.

This clonotype was observed a few times. This chain connects TRBV6-5 to TRBJ2-3; D unresolved. Trimming shortened V by 4 bases and J by 1 base, and 12 bases separated the two germline ends. This CDR3 region has 15 residues. The germline V gene encodes CDR1 MNHEY and CDR2 SVGAGI. CDR3 residues: CASSLGRPGTDTQYF. In DNA, the CDR3 is TGTGCCAGCAGTTTGGGCAGACCCGGCACAGATACGCAGTATTTT.

This clonotype appeared a few times. It may be a read error: a sequence one base away is much more abundant. This chain joins TRBV5-1 and TRBJ2-5; D unresolved. Germline-derived CDR1 and CDR2 are SGHRS and YFSETQ. This CDR3 region has 11 residues. CDR3 coding DNA: TGCGCCAGCAGATTGGCGGAGACCCAGTACTTC. Translation gives CASRLAETQYF.

This clonotype occurred many times. CDR3 protein: CASSSESLGDGETQYF. In DNA, the CDR3 is TGCGCCAGCAGCTCTGAGTCATTGGGGGACGGAGAGACCCAGTACTTC. The V gene is TRBV5-1, the J gene TRBJ2-5; D may be TRBD1 or TRBD2 (5 bases each). The CDR3 is 16 amino acids. Germline values: CDR1 SGHRS, CDR2 YFSETQ. Trimming took 3 bases from V and 4 from J, leaving 19 bases between them.

This clonotype was counted many times. The chain couples TRBV6-5 to TRBJ2-1; 9 bases are a match to TRBD1. CDR1 and CDR2 (germline): MNHEY, SVGAGI. CDR3 length: 16 amino acids. The V gene end was trimmed by 0 bases and the J gene end by 4 bases; junction bases not matched to a gene: 4. CDR3 sequence reads: CASSYSRTGDYNEQFF. As DNA, the CDR3 is TGTGCCAGCAGTTACTCTCGGACAGGGGATTACAATGAGCAGTTCTTC.

This clonotype was observed many times. The chain recombines TRBV2 with TRBJ2-3; D gene ambiguous. V was shortened by 3 bases and J by 2 bases, with 9 bases between the two germline ends. Per the germline V gene, CDR1 is SNHLY and CDR2 is FYNNEI. The CDR3 extends over 14 amino acids. CDR3 loop: CASSEVGDTDTQYF. The CDR3 bases are TGTGCCAGCAGTGAGGTTGGGGACACAGATACGCAGTATTTT.

This clonotype was counted at least ten times. This sequence joins TRBV6-5 and TRBJ2-7, with 7 positions matching TRBD1. Trimming at V came to 2 bases and at J to 2 bases, leaving 6 bases not matched to a gene. CDR3 length: 15 amino acids. Germline lookup yields CDR1 MNHEY and CDR2 SVGAGI. The CDR3 reads CASSYLATGAYEQYF. The DNA of the CDR3 is TGTGCCAGCAGTTACCTTGCAACAGGGGCCTACGAGCAGTACTTC.

The sample holds a few counts of this clonotype. The chain employs TRBV5-1 and TRBJ1-1; 7 bases match TRBD1. With 4 bases clipped from V and 4 bases from J, the junction kept 13 bases outside the gene matches. CDR1 is SGHRS and CDR2 is YFSETQ in the germline V gene. This CDR3 has 16 amino acids. For the CDR3, the DNA is TGCGCCAGCAGCAAACAGGGGAGTGGGGTCAGCACTGAAGCTTTCTTT. Protein product: CASSKQGSGVSTEAFF. Full variable domain (remainder filled in from reference TRBV5-1 and TRBJ1-1): KAGVTQTPRYLIKTRGQQVTLSCSPISGHRSVSWYQQTPGQGLQFLFEYFSETQRNKGNFPGRFSGRQFSNSRSEMNVSTLELGDSALYLCASSKQGSGVSTEAFFGQGTRLTVV.

CDR3 DNA sequence: TGCAGCGTCACCCGGACAGCAAACACTGAAGCTTTCTTT. It translates to CSVTRTANTEAFF. The V call is TRBV29-1, the J call TRBJ1-1, with TRBD1 as a possible D gene (6 bases). CDR1 and CDR2 (germline): SQVTM, ANQGSEA. The CDR3 is made up of 13 amino acids. V lost 6 bases and J lost 2, with 13 bases in between.

Ten or more counts support this clonotype. The chain combines TRBV9 with TRBJ2-3, with 7 positions matching TRBD1. This CDR3 is built from 14 residues. Germline CDR1 reads SGDLS; CDR2 reads YYNGEE. V shed 8 bases and J 2 bases; nucleotides not matched to a gene: 8. The CDR3 coding sequence is TGTGCCAGTAAGACCGGGACAGACACAGATACGCAGTATTTT. As protein: CASKTGTDTDTQYF.

This clonotype was counted at least ten times. J is TRBJ2-7 and V is TRBV3-1; possible D gene TRBD2, 6 bases. Germline V lookup: CDR1 LGHDT, CDR2 YNNKEL (reference sequence). Deletions cut 4 bases from V and 3 bases from J, with 10 bases between. This CDR3 comprises 13 residues. In DNA form, the CDR3 reads TGTGCCAGCAGCCGCCCCGGGGGCTACGAGCAGTACGTC. This encodes CASSRPGGYEQYV.

Ten or more counts support this clonotype. This chain uses TRBV20-1 with TRBJ1-1; D unclear. The CDR3 has 13 residues. Germline loops: CDR1 DFQATT, CDR2 SNEGSKA (reference sequence). Trimming shortened V by 2 bases and J by 1 base, and 8 bases separated the two germline ends. As DNA, the CDR3 is TGCAGTGCTAGACGTGCGGCGAACACTGAAGCTTTCTTT. It specifies CSARRAANTEAFF.

Ten or more counts support this clonotype. J is TRBJ2-7 and V is TRBV15; perhaps TRBD2 as D (6 bases). The CDR3 runs to 13 residues. From germline, CDR1 is LNHNV and CDR2 YYDKDF (reference sequence). The V and J ends lost 4 bases and 3 bases respectively, with 10 bases between them. CDR3: CATSKKEGYEQYV. CDR3 coding DNA: TGTGCCACCAGCAAGAAGGAGGGCTACGAGCAGTACGTC.

This clonotype was counted many times. V gene TRBV29-1 combines with J gene TRBJ1-4; D is ambiguous. Germline-derived CDR1 and CDR2 are SQVTM and ANQGSEA. CDR3 length: 14 amino acids. V dropped 3 bases and J dropped 7 bases, with 15 bases sitting between them. The CDR3 loop is CSVESVTLPEKLFF. As DNA, the CDR3 is TGCAGCGTTGAGTCTGTGACTCTACCTGAAAAACTGTTTTTT.

At least ten counts were recorded for this clonotype. The rearrangement joins TRBV5-1 to TRBJ1-1; D not resolved. V was trimmed by 4 bases and J by 0 bases, leaving 13 bases between them. Per the germline V gene, CDR1 is SGHRS and CDR2 is YFSETQ. The CDR3 is 15 amino acids. The CDR3 DNA reads TGCGCCAGCAGCCCGGGGAGGGTTATGAACACTGAAGCTTTCTTT. This encodes CASSPGRVMNTEAFF.

In its sample, this clonotype was seen many times. This chain's CDR3 is CASSQQGQMDSYEQYF. DNA for the CDR3: TGTGCCAGCTCACAACAGGGTCAGATGGACAGCTACGAGCAGTACTTC. The V call is TRBV18, the J call TRBJ2-7; maybe TRBD1 (6 bases). CDR1 is KGHSH and CDR2 is LQKENI in the germline V gene. The CDR3 has 16 residues. Trimming took 4 bases from V and 3 from J, leaving 19 bases between them.

This clonotype was counted ten times or more. This chain connects TRBV25-1 to TRBJ1-2, with D unresolved. The V end was cut by 2 bases, the J end by 9 bases, with 13 bases between. Germline CDR1 and CDR2: MGHDK and SYGVNS. CDR3 length: 13 residues. CDR3 bases: TGTGCCAGCAGTGAACCGGCGGCAGGACGCTACACCTTC. It specifies CASSEPAAGRYTF.

The table lists this clonotype with many counts. CDR3 amino acids: CASSEGTSRYNEQFF. CDR3 sequence (DNA): TGTGCCAGCAGTGAAGGGACTTCCAGATACAATGAGCAGTTCTTC. J is TRBJ2-1 and V is TRBV2, with a tentative D call TRBD2 (5 bases). CDR1 is SNHLY and CDR2 is FYNNEI in the germline V gene. V was clipped by 1 base and J by 4 bases, with 11 bases between them. This CDR3 has 15 amino acids.

At least ten counts were recorded for this clonotype. The V call is TRBV7-2, the J call TRBJ2-5; 8 nucleotides match TRBD1. This CDR3 has 15 amino acids. CDR1 SGHTA and CDR2 FQGNSA come from the germline V gene. V trimming: 5 bases; J trimming: 6 bases; junction bases outside the gene matches: 11. The CDR3 here is CASSLTGQERKTQYF. As DNA, the CDR3 is TGTGCCAGCAGCCTGACGGGACAGGAGAGGAAGACCCAGTACTTC. The full variable domain, its missing parts supplied by reference TRBV7-2 and TRBJ2-5, is GAGVSQSPSNKVTEKGKDVELRCDPISGHTALYWYRQSLGQGLEFLIYFQGNSAPDKSGLPSDRFSAERTGGSVSTLTIQRTQQEDSAVYLCASSLTGQERKTQYFGPGTRLLVL.

Ten or more counts support this clonotype. This chain's CDR3 is CASSRDSMPYNEQFF. The CDR3 DNA is TGCGCCAGCAGCAGAGACAGTATGCCCTACAATGAGCAGTTCTTC. The chain joins TRBV5-1 to TRBJ2-1; D perhaps matches TRBD1 (5 bases). This CDR3 is built from 15 residues. Trimming stripped 4 bases from V and 2 bases from J, with 13 bases between. Germline V gene data show CDR1 as SGHRS and CDR2 as YFSETQ.

This clonotype has ten or more counts. The J gene is TRBJ2-3, the V gene TRBV29-1; TRBD2 is a possible D gene (5 bases). V lost 0 bases to trimming and J lost 0 bases, with 16 bases between them. Looked up from germline, CDR1 is SQVTM and CDR2 is ANQGSEA. The CDR3 covers 17 residues. The CDR3 DNA is TGCAGCGTTGAAGATTATTCCGCGGGCGCTAGCACAGATACGCAGTATTTT. This gives the protein CSVEDYSAGASTDTQYF.

In this sample, this clonotype turned up many times. CDR3 in DNA: TGTGCCTGCCGGGACCCTGCGGACACTGAAGCTTTCTTT. Its protein is CACRDPADTEAFF. The chain employs TRBV6-5 and TRBJ1-1; tentatively, D is TRBD1 (5 bases). The CDR3 is made up of 13 amino acids. Looked up from germline, CDR1 is MNHEY and CDR2 is SVGAGI. V shed 11 bases and J shed 3 bases, with 16 bases lying between them.

At least ten counts were recorded for this clonotype. The chain links TRBV10-3 to TRBJ2-5; D uncertain. The V end was cut by 0 bases, the J end by 7 bases, with 21 bases between. Germline assignment: CDR1 ENHRY and CDR2 SYGVKD. The CDR3 contains 17 residues. The CDR3 coding sequence is TGTGCCATCAGTGAGTCGACTGCAGGACCCCTGTATGGGACCCAGTACTTC. Translation: CAISESTAGPLYGTQYF.